These 29 T cell receptor beta chains originate from one sample sequenced in a study of blood T cell repertoires in COVID-19. Profiled with immunoSEQ multiplex PCR; TCRdb holds only in-frame clones, not every one. This repertoire shows some 180,000 clones, roughly 77% found once; its top ten account for under 7%. The sequenced material came from peripheral blood. These receptors were taken from a woman aged 40 to 50 with COVID-19, enrolled during active disease.

The chain carries TRBV6-4 and TRBJ2-3, with TRBD1 matching 9 bases. V shed 10 bases and J 8 bases; nucleotides not matched to a gene: 10. The CDR3 has 13 amino acids. Germline V lookup: CDR1 MRHNA, CDR2 SNTAGT. CDR3 DNA sequence: TGTGCCACCGGCCCCACAGGGGGCGGTACGCAGTATTTT. Amino acid sequence: CATGPTGGGTQYF.

The chain carries TRBV19 and TRBJ2-7; tentative D call: TRBD2 (6 bases). This CDR3 contains 16 residues. From germline, CDR1 is LNHDA and CDR2 SQIVND (reference sequence). V dropped 4 bases and J dropped 7 bases, with 23 bases sitting between them. CDR3 nucleotide sequence: TGTGCCAGTAGTAGAGCCGGGACTCGTCTAGGTCTGGAGCAGTACTTC. This gives the protein CASSRAGTRLGLEQYF.

The chain recombines TRBV10-3 with TRBJ1-4; D remains ambiguous. The germline V gene encodes CDR1 ENHRY and CDR2 SYGVKD. The CDR3 spans 13 residues. V lost 3 bases and J lost 3, with 5 bases in between. The CDR3 nucleotides read TGTGCCATCAGTGAAAGCTCTAATGAAAAACTGTTTTTT. It specifies CAISESSNEKLFF.

This chain links TRBV7-3 with TRBJ2-5; a weak D match, TRBD1 (6 bases). This CDR3 region has 16 residues. Trimming took 1 base from V and 0 from J, leaving 12 bases between them. Germline V gene sequence: CDR1 SGHTA, CDR2 FQGTGA. The chain's CDR3 is CASSLNLKGDQETQYF. The DNA for the CDR3 is TGTGCCAGCAGCTTAAATCTAAAGGGGGACCAAGAGACCCAGTACTTC. Full variable domain (remainder filled in from reference TRBV7-3 and TRBJ2-5): GAGVSQTPSNKVTEKGKYVELRCDPISGHTALYWYRQSLGQGPEFLIYFQGTGAADDSGLPNDRFFAVRPEGSVSTLKIQRTERGDSAVYLCASSLNLKGDQETQYFGPGTRLLVL.

V and J are TRBV29-1 and TRBJ2-1, with 7 bases aligning to TRBD1. Germline-derived CDR1 and CDR2 are SQVTM and ANQGSEA. The CDR3 sequence is 13 residues long. After removal of 7 bases from V and 5 bases from J, the junction contained 8 bases not matched to a gene. The CDR3 loop is CSAGQDRHNEQFF. In DNA, the CDR3 is TGCAGCGCCGGACAGGATCGACACAATGAGCAGTTCTTC.

The chain is built from TRBV29-1 and TRBJ2-1; 9 bases match TRBD2. V lost 6 bases and J lost 4; bases outside the gene matches: 7. The germline CDR1 and CDR2 sequences are SQVTM and ANQGSEA. This CDR3 comprises 14 residues. The CDR3 sequence: CSVAAGGFYNEQFF. In DNA form, the CDR3 reads TGCAGCGTGGCGGCGGGGGGGTTTTACAATGAGCAGTTCTTC.

In its sample, this clone was seen once. The chain uses TRBV28 and TRBJ1-1; 8 bases are a match to TRBD1. Germline V gives CDR1 MDHEN, CDR2 SYDVKM. The V segment lost 3 bases and the J segment 0 bases; nucleotides outside the gene matches: 0. This CDR3 spans 14 amino acids. The CDR3 nucleotides read TGTGCCAGCAGTTTGGGACAGGTGAACACTGAAGCTTTCTTT. Protein product: CASSLGQVNTEAFF. Based on the CDR3 plus reference TRBV28 and TRBJ1-1, the full variable domain is DVKVTQSSRYLVKRTGEKVFLECVQDMDHENMFWYRQDPGLGLRLIYFSYDVKMKEKGDIPEGYSVSREKKERFSLILESASTNQTSMYLCASSLGQVNTEAFFGQGTRLTVV.

In regard to this clone: Other DNA sequences in this specimen translate into the identical CDR3. The V gene is TRBV7-7, the J gene TRBJ2-7, with 7 bases that match TRBD1. Germline assignment: CDR1 SSHAT and CDR2 FNYEAQ (reference sequence). The length of the CDR3 is 15 residues. The ends lost 1 base at V and 0 bases at J; junction bases unmatched: 3. CDR3 coding DNA: TGTGCCAGCAGCTTAGGACAGGGTAGCTCCTACGAGCAGTACTTC. This codes for CASSLGQGSSYEQYF.

This chain uses TRBV11-2 with TRBJ2-1, with 7 bases aligning to TRBD2. Per the germline V gene, CDR1 is SGHAT and CDR2 is FQNNGV. The CDR3 has 15 amino acids. The junction had 8 bases not matched to a gene; V was cut back by 2 bases and J by 7 bases. DNA for the CDR3: TGTGCCAGCAGCTTATCGCGGGGGTCCGTGAATGAGCAGTTCTTC. This codes for CASSLSRGSVNEQFF.

The chain links TRBV20-1 to TRBJ1-2, with 7 bases fitting TRBD1. Trimming at V came to 3 bases and at J to 5 bases, leaving 15 bases not matched to a gene. Germline V gene sequence: CDR1 DFQATT, CDR2 SNEGSKA (reference sequence). The CDR3 runs to 16 residues. CDR3 sequence reads: CSASPPGRDRDYGYTF. As DNA, the CDR3 is TGCAGTGCTAGTCCCCCCGGAAGAGACAGGGATTATGGCTACACCTTC.

This chain joins TRBV10-3 and TRBJ2-1, with 8 positions matching TRBD2. The CDR3 is 18 residues long. V shed 0 bases, J shed 1 base, and the junction held 8 bases outside the gene matches. Germline-derived CDR1 and CDR2 are ENHRY and SYGVKD. The CDR3 nucleotides read TGTGCCATCAGTGAGTCTGTCGGGAGGGCTACGTCCTACAATGAGCAGTTCTTC. Amino acids: CAISESVGRATSYNEQFF.

This clone was recorded once. The chain has TRBV3-1 (or the pseudogene TRBV3-2) and TRBJ1-3, with 10 bases that match TRBD1. Germline-derived CDR1 and CDR2 are LGHDT and YNNKEL (reference sequence). Trimming took 0 bases from V and 4 from J; bases not matched to a gene: 9. CDR3 length equals 18 residues. The CDR3, as DNA: TGTGCCAGCAGCCAAGATGGCCTGGGACAGGGGCCCGGAAACACCATATATTTT. It codes for CASSQDGLGQGPGNTIYF.

This clone appeared a few times. The CDR3 sequence is CATLPTGRETQYF. The CDR3 DNA sequence: TGTGCCACGCTGCCGACAGGGCGAGAGACCCAGTACTTC. The chain couples TRBV7-9 to TRBJ2-5; 7 nucleotides agree with TRBD1. CDR3 length: 13 residues. Per germline, CDR1 SEHNR and CDR2 FQNEAQ (reference sequence). V was clipped by 10 bases and J by 4 bases; unmatched bases: 9.

V gene TRBV6-5 combines with J gene TRBJ2-2; D uncertain. The CDR3 consists of 14 residues. Germline lookup yields CDR1 MNHEY and CDR2 SVGAGI. Trimming removed 7 bases from V and 1 base from J, with 10 bases in between. The CDR3 coding sequence is TGTGCCAGCAAGTGGGCCAAGAACACCGGGGAGCTGTTTTTT. It translates to CASKWAKNTGELFF.

This chain links TRBV6-6 with TRBJ1-2, with a possible D match to TRBD1 (5 bases). V dropped 1 base and J dropped 8 bases, with 8 bases sitting between them. The CDR3 is 12 residues long. The germline CDR1 and CDR2 sequences are MNHNY and SVGAGI (reference sequence). DNA for the CDR3: TGTGCCAGCAGTTACTGGGGGGAAGGCTACACCTTC. It specifies CASSYWGEGYTF.

This sequence joins TRBV27 and TRBJ1-1, with 10 positions matching TRBD1. Germline V CDR1 and CDR2: MNHEY, SMNVEV (reference sequence). This CDR3 spans 15 amino acids. The V segment lost 5 bases and the J segment 5 bases; nucleotides outside the gene matches: 8. The CDR3 DNA reads TGTGCCAGCAGTGACAGGGGGCGAAGGGATACTGAAGCTTTCTTT. Its translation: CASSDRGRRDTEAFF.

J is TRBJ1-1 and V is TRBV6-5, with D possibly matching TRBD1 (6 bases). With 4 bases removed from V and 3 bases from J, the gap between germline ends came to 12 bases. The CDR3 spans 14 residues. Germline loops: CDR1 MNHEY, CDR2 SVGAGI. CDR3 sequence (DNA): TGTGCCAGCAGTTCCCACAGGGCGGACACTGAAGCTTTCTTT. Its protein product is CASSSHRADTEAFF.

J is TRBJ1-4 and V is TRBV30; 9 bases agree with TRBD1. Germline loops: CDR1 GTSNPN, CDR2 SVGIG (reference sequence). CDR3 length: 16 amino acids. V dropped 4 bases and J dropped 8; count of bases not matched to a gene: 14. CDR3: CAWITGGASAGEKLFF. CDR3 bases: TGTGCCTGGATTACAGGGGGCGCCTCGGCGGGGGAAAAACTGTTTTTT.

The chain uses TRBV25-1 and TRBJ2-3, with 9 nucleotides matching TRBD2. The ends lost 5 bases at V and 3 bases at J; junction bases unmatched: 9. The CDR3 spans 16 residues. Germline values: CDR1 MGHDK, CDR2 SYGVNS. The CDR3 protein is CASSPQGGRATDTQYF. CDR3 nucleotide sequence: TGTGCCAGCAGTCCCCAAGGCGGGAGGGCGACAGATACGCAGTATTTT.

The gene calls are TRBV7-2 and TRBJ2-2; tentative D call: TRBD1 (5 bases). This CDR3 spans 15 amino acids. CDR1 and CDR2 from the germline V gene are SGHTA and FQGNSA. The ends were cut back, 7 bases at V and 3 bases at J, with 15 bases in the middle. The CDR3 region is CASKSTVTYTGELFF. In DNA form, the CDR3 reads TGTGCCAGCAAGTCGACAGTCACTTACACCGGGGAGCTGTTTTTT. Supplemented by reference TRBV7-2 and TRBJ2-2, the full variable domain reads GAGVSQSPSNKVTEKGKDVELRCDPISGHTALYWYRQSLGQGLEFLIYFQGNSAPDKSGLPSDRFSAERTGGSVSTLTIQRTQQEDSAVYLCASKSTVTYTGELFFGEGSRLTVL.

The chain recombines TRBV5-5 with TRBJ1-2; D unclear. The CDR3 consists of 14 residues. The germline V gene encodes CDR1 SGHKS and CDR2 YYEKEE (reference sequence). V lost 3 bases, J lost 1 base, and 10 bases lay in between. CDR3 in amino acids: CASSSPVVNYGYTF. For the CDR3, the DNA is TGTGCCAGCAGCTCCCCAGTGGTTAACTATGGCTACACCTTC. The full variable domain, in which reference TRBV5-5 and TRBJ1-2 provide the parts outside the CDR3, is DAGVTQSPTHLIKTRGQQVTLRCSPISGHKSVSWYQQVLGQGPQFIFQYYEKEERGRGNFPDRFSARQFPNYSSELNVNALLLGDSALYLCASSSPVVNYGYTFGSGTRLTVV.

This clone is a singleton in its sample. The chain has TRBV4-2 and TRBJ1-1, with D unresolved. The CDR3 has 14 amino acids. The germline V gene encodes CDR1 LGHNA and CDR2 YNFKEQ. With 0 bases removed from V and 1 base from J, the gap between germline ends came to 6 bases. The CDR3 region has the DNA TGTGCCAGCAGCCAAGATATGGCGAACACTGAAGCTTTCTTT. Translated: CASSQDMANTEAFF.

The CDR3 region is CASSRLRGANTEAFF. CDR3 in DNA: TGTGCCAGCAGCCGCCTCCGGGGGGCGAACACTGAAGCTTTCTTT. The rearrangement uses TRBV6-5 and TRBJ1-1, with D possibly matching TRBD1 (6 bases). Germline-derived CDR1 and CDR2 are MNHEY and SVGAGI. Trimming took off 6 bases at V and 1 base at J, with 15 bases between the two ends. This CDR3 comprises 15 residues.

The chain carries TRBV30 and TRBJ1-1; 7 nucleotides agree with TRBD1. The V segment lost 8 bases and the J segment 3 bases; nucleotides outside the gene matches: 21. Germline V gene sequence: CDR1 GTSNPN, CDR2 SVGIG (reference sequence). The CDR3 length is 17 residues. As DNA, the CDR3 is TGTGCCGGGAAAGGACGAAAGACAGGGAAGGTGGACACTGAAGCTTTCTTT. This encodes CAGKGRKTGKVDTEAFF. Drawing the rest from reference TRBV30 and TRBJ1-1, the complete variable domain is SQTIHQWPATLVQPVGSPLSLECTVEGTSNPNLYWYRQAAGRGLQLLFYSVGIGQISSEVPQNLSASRPQDRQFILSSKKLLLSDSGFYLCAGKGRKTGKVDTEAFFGQGTRLTVV.

The chain carries TRBV19 and TRBJ2-5, with D perhaps TRBD2 (6 bases). This CDR3 has 18 residues. Germline CDR1 reads LNHDA; CDR2 reads SQIVND (reference sequence). V was cut by 7 bases and J by 3 bases, with 27 bases left in between. CDR3 sequence reads: CASTSAKRGSGREETQYF. Written as DNA, the CDR3 is TGTGCCAGTACCTCTGCCAAACGGGGGTCTGGCCGGGAAGAGACCCAGTACTTC.

The V call is TRBV7-3, the J call TRBJ1-2; maybe TRBD1 (6 bases). This CDR3 comprises 14 residues. Germline lookup yields CDR1 SGHTA and CDR2 FQGTGA. V lost 5 bases, J lost 4 bases, and 14 bases lay in between. CDR3 DNA sequence: TGTGCCAGCAGCCCCCATGGGGGCGGCTATGGCTACACCTTC. Its translation is CASSPHGGGYGYTF.

This clone occurred once. The chain links TRBV9 to TRBJ1-3, with unresolved D. In germline, CDR1 is SGDLS, CDR2 YYNGEE. There are 14 residues in the CDR3. The V and J ends lost 4 bases and 4 bases respectively, with 12 bases between them. For the CDR3, the DNA is TGTGCCAGCAGCTCTCGGACTTGGGGAAACACCATATATTTT. It translates to CASSSRTWGNTIYF.

CDR3 nucleotide sequence: TGTGCCAGCAGCTTAGCGAAAGCCTATGGCTACACCTTC. Amino acid sequence: CASSLAKAYGYTF. The J gene is TRBJ1-2, the V gene TRBV7-2, with unresolved D. Germline V gene data show CDR1 as SGHTA and CDR2 as FQGNSA. The V end was cut by 0 bases, the J end by 4 bases, with 6 bases between. This CDR3 contains 13 residues.

The V call is TRBV6-1, the J call TRBJ2-3; TRBD2 matches 12 bases. V shed 3 bases and J 2 bases; nucleotides not matched to a gene: 3. The germline V gene has CDR1 MNHNS and CDR2 SASEGT. This CDR3 is 16 amino acids long. The CDR3 loop is CASSETSGGFTDTQYF. The CDR3 coding sequence is TGTGCCAGCAGTGAGACTAGCGGGGGCTTCACAGATACGCAGTATTTT.